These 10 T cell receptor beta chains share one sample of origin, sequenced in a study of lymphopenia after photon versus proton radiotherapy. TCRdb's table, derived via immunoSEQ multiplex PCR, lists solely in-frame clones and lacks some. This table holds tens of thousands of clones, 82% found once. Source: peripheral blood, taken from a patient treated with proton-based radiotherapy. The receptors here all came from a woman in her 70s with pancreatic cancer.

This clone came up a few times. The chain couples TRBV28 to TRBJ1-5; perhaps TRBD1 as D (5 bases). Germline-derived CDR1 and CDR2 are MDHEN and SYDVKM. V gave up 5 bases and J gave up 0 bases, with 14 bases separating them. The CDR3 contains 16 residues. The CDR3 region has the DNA TGTGCCAGCAGTGGTCCGGGGGTTCTTAGCAATCAGCCCCAGCATTTT. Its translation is CASSGPGVLSNQPQHF.

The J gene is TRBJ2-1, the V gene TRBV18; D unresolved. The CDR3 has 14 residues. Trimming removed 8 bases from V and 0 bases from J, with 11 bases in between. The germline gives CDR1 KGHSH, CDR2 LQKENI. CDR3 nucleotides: TGTGCCAGCCCCTTTTTAAGCTCCTACAATGAGCAGTTCTTC. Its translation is CASPFLSSYNEQFF.

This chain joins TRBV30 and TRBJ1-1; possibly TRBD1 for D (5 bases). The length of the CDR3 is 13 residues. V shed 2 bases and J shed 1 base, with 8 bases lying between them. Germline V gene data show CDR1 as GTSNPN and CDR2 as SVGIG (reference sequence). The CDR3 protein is CAWSIGGNTEAFF. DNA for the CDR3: TGTGCCTGGAGTATCGGGGGGAACACTGAAGCTTTCTTT. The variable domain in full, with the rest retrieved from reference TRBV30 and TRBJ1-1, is SQTIHQWPATLVQPVGSPLSLECTVEGTSNPNLYWYRQAAGRGLQLLFYSVGIGQISSEVPQNLSASRPQDRQFILSSKKLLLSDSGFYLCAWSIGGNTEAFFGQGTRLTVV.

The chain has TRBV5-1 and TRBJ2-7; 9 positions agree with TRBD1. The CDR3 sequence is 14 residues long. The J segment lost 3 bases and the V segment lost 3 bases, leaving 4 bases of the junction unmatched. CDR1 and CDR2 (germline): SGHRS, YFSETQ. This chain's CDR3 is CASSSTGGNYEQYF. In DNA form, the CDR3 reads TGCGCCAGCAGCTCTACAGGGGGCAACTACGAGCAGTACTTC.

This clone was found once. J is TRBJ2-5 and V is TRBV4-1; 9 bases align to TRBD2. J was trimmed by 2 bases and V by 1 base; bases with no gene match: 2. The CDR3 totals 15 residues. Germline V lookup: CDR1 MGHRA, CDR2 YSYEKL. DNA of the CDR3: TGCGCCAGCAGCCAAGGACTAGCGGAGCAAGAGACCCAGTACTTC. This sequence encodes CASSQGLAEQETQYF.

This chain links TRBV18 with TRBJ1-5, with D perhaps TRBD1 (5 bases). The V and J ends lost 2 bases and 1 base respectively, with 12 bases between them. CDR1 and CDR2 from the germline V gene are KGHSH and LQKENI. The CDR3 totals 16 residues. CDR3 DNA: TGTGCCAGCTCACCAGTGGTGGGGGTGAGCAATCAGCCCCAGCATTTT. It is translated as CASSPVVGVSNQPQHF.

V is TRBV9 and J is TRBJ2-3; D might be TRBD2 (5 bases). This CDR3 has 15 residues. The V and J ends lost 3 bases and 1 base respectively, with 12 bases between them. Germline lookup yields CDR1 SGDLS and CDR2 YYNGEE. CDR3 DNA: TGTGCCAGCAGCGCCACTAGTCTGGGCACAGATACGCAGTATTTT. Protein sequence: CASSATSLGTDTQYF.

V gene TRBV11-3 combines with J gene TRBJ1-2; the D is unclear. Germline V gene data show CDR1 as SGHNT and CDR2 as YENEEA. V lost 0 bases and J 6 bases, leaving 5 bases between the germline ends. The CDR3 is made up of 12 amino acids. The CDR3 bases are TGTGCCAGCAGCTTAGATGTGAATGGCTACACCTTC. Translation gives CASSLDVNGYTF.

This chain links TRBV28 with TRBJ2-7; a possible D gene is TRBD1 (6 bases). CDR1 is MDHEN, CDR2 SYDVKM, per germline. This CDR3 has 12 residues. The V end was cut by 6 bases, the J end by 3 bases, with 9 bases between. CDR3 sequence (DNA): TGTGCCAGCAGAACACAGGGCTACGAGCAGTACTTC. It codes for CASRTQGYEQYF.

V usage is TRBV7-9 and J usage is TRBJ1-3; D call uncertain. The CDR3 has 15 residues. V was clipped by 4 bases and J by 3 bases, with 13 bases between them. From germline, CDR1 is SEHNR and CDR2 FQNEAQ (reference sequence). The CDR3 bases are TGTGCCAGCAGCTCCGGACTTAACTATGGAAACACCATATATTTT. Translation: CASSSGLNYGNTIYF.